The T cell receptor beta chain described here comes from a study of Ad26.COV2.S vaccination and SARS-CoV-2 variants. On this clone itself: Its antigen is unknown.

Whole-study results and caveats: Substantial response breadth was reportedly seen for spike-specific CD8+ and CD4+ T cells after vaccination.

As for treatment: approximately 18 received Ad26.COV2.S at low or high dose, single or two shots; five or six received placebo; per-sample allocation not given. The investigators took samples on day 63 after the first vaccine or placebo injection. In Boston, an adult donor aged 18-55 years took part. An Ad26 vector carrying the Wuhan-strain SARS-CoV-2 spike served as the vaccine. The table came from immunoSEQ multiplex PCR; TCRdb's copy has only in-frame clones and leaves some out. The table shows roughly 320,000 clones, with 70% to 90% occurring only once. The CDR3 is 13 residues long. From germline, CDR1 is SGDLS and CDR2 YYNGEE. The V gene lost 8 bases and the J gene lost 0 bases, with 11 bases spanning the gap.

The sample consisted of peripheral blood, taken in a trial of Ad26.COV2.S vaccine versus placebo. The clonotype comes from a person between 18 and 65 years old who received the Ad26.COV2.S COVID-19 vaccine or a placebo. The chain uses TRBV9 and TRBJ1-1; D perhaps matches TRBD1 (5 bases). This CDR3 is CASSDRVNTEAFF. CDR3 nucleotides: TGTGCCAGTTCAGACAGAGTGAACACTGAAGCTTTCTTT.